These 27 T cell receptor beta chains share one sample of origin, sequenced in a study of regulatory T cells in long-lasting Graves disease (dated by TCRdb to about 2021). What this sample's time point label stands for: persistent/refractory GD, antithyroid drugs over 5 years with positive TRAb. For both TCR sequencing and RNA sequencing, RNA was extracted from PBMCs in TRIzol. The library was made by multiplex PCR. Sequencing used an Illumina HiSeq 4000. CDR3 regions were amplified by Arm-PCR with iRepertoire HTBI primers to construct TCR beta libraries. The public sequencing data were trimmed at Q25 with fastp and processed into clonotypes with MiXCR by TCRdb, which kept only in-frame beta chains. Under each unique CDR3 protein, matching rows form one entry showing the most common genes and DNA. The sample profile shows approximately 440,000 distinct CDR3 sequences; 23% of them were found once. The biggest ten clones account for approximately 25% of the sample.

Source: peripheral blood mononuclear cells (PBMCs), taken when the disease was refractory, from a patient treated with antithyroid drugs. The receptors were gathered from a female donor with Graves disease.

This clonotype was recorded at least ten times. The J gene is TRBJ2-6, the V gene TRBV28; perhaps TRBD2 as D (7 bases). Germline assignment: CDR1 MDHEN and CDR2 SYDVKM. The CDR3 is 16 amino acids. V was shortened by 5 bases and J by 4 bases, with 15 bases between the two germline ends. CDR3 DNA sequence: TGTGCCAGCAGTCCCCGGGGGGCTACAGGGGCCAACGTCCTGACTTTC. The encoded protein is CASSPRGATGANVLTF.

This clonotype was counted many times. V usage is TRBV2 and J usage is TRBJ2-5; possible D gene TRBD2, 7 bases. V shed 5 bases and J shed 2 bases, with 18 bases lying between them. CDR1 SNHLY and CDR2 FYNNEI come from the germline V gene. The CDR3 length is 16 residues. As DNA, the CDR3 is TGTGCCAGCAGTCCCGGGGGGCTTCTACGACAAGAGACCCAGTACTTC. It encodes CASSPGGLLRQETQYF.

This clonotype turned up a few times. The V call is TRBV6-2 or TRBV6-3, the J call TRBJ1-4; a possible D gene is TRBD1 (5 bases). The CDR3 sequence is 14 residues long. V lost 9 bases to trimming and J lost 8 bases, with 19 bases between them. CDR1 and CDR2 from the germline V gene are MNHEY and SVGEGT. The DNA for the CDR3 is TGTGCCAGTATTAGGGCGGGGACGTCAGAAAAACTGTTTTTT. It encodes CASIRAGTSEKLFF.

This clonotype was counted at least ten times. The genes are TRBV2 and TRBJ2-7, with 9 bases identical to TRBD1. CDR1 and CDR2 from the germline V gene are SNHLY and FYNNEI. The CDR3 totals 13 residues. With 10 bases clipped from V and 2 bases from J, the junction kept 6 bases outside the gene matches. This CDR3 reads CAIRTGVAYEQYF. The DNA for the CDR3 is TGTGCCATCCGGACAGGGGTGGCCTACGAGCAGTACTTC.

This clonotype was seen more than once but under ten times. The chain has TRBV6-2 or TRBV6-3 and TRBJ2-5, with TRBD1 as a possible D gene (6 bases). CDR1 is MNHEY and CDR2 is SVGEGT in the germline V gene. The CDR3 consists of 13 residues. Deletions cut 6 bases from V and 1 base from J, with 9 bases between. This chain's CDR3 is CASRGDTQETQYF. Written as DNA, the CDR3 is TGTGCCAGCAGAGGGGACACCCAAGAGACCCAGTACTTC.

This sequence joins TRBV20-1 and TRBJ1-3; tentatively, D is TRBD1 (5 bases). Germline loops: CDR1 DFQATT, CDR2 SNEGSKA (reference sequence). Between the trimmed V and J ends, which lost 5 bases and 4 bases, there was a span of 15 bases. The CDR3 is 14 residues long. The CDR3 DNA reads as TGCAGTGCTGCGCAGGGCGGTTGGGGAAACACCATATATTTT. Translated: CSAAQGGWGNTIYF.

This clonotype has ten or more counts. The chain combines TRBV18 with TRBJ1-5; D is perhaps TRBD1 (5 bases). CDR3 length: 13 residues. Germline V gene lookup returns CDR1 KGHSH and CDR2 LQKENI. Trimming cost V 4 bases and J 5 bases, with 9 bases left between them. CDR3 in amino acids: CASSQGYDQPQHF. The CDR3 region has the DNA TGTGCCAGCTCACAGGGGTACGATCAGCCCCAGCATTTT.

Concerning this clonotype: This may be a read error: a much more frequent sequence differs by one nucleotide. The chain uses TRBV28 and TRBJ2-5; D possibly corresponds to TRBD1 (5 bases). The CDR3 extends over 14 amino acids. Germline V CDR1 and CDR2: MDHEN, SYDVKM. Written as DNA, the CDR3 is TGTGTCAGCAGCTCAGACAGCCTCCCAAGCACCCAGTACTTC. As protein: CVSSSDSLPSTQYF.

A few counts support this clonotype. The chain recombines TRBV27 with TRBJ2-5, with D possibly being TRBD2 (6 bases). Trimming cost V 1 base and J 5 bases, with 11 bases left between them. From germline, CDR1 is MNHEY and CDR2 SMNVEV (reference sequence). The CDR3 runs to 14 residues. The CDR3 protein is CASSLLGGMETQYF. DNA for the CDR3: TGTGCCAGCAGTTTATTGGGGGGAATGGAGACCCAGTACTTC.

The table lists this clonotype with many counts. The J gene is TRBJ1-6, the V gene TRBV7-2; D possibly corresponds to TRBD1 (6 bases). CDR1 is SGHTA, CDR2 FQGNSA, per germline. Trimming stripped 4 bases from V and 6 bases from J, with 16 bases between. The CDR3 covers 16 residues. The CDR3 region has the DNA TGTGCCAGCAGCTCCAAGAGGGGGACAACTAATTCACCCCTCCACTTT. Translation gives CASSSKRGTTNSPLHF.

The CDR3 is CASSQVAGTGANVLTF. Here the CDR3 DNA reads TGTGCCAGCAGCCAAGTTGCGGGGACTGGGGCCAACGTCCTGACTTTC. The rearrangement uses TRBV3-1 and TRBJ2-6, with D perhaps matching TRBD2 (6 bases). This CDR3 spans 16 amino acids. In germline, CDR1 is LGHDT, CDR2 YNNKEL (reference sequence). The ends were cut back, 1 base at V and 2 bases at J, with 9 bases in the middle.

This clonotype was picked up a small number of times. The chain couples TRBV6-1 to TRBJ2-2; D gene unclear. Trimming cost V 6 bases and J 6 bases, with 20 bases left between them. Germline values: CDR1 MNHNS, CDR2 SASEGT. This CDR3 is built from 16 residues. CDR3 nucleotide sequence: TGTGCCAGCAGAAACTCCGGCGAATGGTTCGCCGGGGAGCTGTTTTTT. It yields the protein CASRNSGEWFAGELFF.

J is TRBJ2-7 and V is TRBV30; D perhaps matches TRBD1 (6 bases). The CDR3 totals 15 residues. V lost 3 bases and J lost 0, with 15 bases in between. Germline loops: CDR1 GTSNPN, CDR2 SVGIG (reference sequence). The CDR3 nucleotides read TGTGCCTGGAGAGAACAGGGAATCTTCTCCTACGAGCAGTACTTC. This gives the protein CAWREQGIFSYEQYF.

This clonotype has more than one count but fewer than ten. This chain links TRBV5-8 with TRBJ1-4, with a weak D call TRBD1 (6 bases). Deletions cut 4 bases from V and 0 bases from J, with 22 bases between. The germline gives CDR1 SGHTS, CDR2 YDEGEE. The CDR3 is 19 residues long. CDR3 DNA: TGTGCCAGCAGCCTAATGACAGGCGGCATATCGGCAACTAATGAAAAACTGTTTTTT. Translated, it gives CASSLMTGGISATNEKLFF.

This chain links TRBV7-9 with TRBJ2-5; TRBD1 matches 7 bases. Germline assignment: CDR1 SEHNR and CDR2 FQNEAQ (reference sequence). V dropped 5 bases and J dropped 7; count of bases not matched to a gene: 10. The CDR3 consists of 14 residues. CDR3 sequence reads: CASSGNRGFGTQYF. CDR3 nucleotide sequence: TGTGCCAGCAGCGGCAACAGGGGATTTGGGACCCAGTACTTC.

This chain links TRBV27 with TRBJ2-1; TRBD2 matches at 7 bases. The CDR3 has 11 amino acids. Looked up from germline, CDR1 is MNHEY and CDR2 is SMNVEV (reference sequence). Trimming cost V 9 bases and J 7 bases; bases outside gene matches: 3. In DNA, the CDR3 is TGTGCCAGTTGGGAGGGGAATGAGCAGTTCTTC. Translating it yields CASWEGNEQFF.

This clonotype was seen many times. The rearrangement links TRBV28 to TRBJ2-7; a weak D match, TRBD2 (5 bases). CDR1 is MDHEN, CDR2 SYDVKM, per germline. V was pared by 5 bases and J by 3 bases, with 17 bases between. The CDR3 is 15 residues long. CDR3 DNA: TGTGCCAGCAGTCCCGCGGACTCGCGACGCTACGAGCAGTACTTC. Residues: CASSPADSRRYEQYF. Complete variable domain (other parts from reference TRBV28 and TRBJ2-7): DVKVTQSSRYLVKRTGEKVFLECVQDMDHENMFWYRQDPGLGLRLIYFSYDVKMKEKGDIPEGYSVSREKKERFSLILESASTNQTSMYLCASSPADSRRYEQYFGPGTRLTVT.

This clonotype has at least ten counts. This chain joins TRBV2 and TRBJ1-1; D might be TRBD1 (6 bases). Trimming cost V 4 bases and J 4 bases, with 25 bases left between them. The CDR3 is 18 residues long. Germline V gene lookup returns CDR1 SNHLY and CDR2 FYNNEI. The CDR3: CASSVSPLGAGMSTEAFF. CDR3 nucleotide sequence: TGTGCCAGCAGTGTGTCCCCCCTGGGGGCAGGGATGAGCACTGAAGCTTTCTTT.

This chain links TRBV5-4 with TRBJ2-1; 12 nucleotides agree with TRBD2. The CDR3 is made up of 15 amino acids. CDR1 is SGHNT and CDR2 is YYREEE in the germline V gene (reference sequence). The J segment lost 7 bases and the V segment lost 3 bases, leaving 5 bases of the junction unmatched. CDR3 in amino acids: CASSSSGRAGNEQFF. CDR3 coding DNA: TGTGCCAGCAGCTCTAGCGGGAGGGCCGGGAATGAGCAGTTCTTC.

This CDR3 is CASSQAQGIDTQYF. CDR3 in DNA: TGTGCCAGCAGCCAAGCACAGGGAATAGATACGCAGTATTTT. V is TRBV2 and J is TRBJ2-3; D might be TRBD1 (6 bases). This CDR3 spans 14 amino acids. Looked up from germline, CDR1 is SNHLY and CDR2 is FYNNEI. V was clipped by 6 bases and J by 5 bases, with 15 bases between them.

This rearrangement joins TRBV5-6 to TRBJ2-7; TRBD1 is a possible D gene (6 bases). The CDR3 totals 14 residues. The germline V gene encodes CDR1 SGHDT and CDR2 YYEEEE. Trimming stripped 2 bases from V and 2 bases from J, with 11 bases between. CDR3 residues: CASSFGRDTYEQYF. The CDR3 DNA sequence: TGTGCCAGCAGCTTCGGACGGGACACCTACGAGCAGTACTTC.

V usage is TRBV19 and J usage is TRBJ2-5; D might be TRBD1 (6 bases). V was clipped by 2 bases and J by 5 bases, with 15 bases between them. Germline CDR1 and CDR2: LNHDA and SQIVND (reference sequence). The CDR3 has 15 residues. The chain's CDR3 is CASSISRGEYETQYF. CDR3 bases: TGTGCCAGTAGTATATCCAGGGGCGAGTATGAGACCCAGTACTTC.

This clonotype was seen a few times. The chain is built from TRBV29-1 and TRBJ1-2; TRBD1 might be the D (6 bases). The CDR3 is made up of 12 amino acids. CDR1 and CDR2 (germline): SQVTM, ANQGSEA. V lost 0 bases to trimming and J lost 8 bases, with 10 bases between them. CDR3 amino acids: CSVEDYGGGYTF. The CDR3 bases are TGCAGCGTTGAAGATTACGGGGGCGGCTACACCTTC.

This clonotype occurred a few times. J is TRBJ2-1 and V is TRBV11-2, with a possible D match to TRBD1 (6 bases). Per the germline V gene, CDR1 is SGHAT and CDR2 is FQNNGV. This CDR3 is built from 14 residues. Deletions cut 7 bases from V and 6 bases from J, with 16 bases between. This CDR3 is CASTGVDSRNEQFF. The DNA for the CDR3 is TGTGCCAGCACTGGCGTGGACAGCCGCAATGAGCAGTTCTTC.

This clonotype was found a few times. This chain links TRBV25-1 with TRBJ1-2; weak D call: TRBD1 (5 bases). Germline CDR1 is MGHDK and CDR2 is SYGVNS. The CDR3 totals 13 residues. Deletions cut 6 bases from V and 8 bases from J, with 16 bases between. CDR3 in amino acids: CASSIKAGGGYTF. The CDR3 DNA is TGTGCCAGCAGCATCAAAGCCGGGGGGGGCTACACCTTC.

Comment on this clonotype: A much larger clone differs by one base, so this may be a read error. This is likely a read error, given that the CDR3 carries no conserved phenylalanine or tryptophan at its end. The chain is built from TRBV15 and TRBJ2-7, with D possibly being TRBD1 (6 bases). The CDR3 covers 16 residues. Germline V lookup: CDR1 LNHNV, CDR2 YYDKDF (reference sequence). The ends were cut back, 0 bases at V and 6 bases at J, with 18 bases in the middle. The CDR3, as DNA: TGTGCCACCAGCAGAGAAGGCTCCCACCTCAGGGGCGAGCAGTACTGC. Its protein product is CATSREGSHLRGEQYC.

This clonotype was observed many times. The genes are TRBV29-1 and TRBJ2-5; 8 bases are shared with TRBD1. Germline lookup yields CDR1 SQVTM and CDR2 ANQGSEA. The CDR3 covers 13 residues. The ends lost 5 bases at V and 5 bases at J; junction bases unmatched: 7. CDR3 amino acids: CSVRDRPLETQYF. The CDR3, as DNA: TGCAGCGTTAGGGACAGGCCCTTGGAGACCCAGTACTTC.